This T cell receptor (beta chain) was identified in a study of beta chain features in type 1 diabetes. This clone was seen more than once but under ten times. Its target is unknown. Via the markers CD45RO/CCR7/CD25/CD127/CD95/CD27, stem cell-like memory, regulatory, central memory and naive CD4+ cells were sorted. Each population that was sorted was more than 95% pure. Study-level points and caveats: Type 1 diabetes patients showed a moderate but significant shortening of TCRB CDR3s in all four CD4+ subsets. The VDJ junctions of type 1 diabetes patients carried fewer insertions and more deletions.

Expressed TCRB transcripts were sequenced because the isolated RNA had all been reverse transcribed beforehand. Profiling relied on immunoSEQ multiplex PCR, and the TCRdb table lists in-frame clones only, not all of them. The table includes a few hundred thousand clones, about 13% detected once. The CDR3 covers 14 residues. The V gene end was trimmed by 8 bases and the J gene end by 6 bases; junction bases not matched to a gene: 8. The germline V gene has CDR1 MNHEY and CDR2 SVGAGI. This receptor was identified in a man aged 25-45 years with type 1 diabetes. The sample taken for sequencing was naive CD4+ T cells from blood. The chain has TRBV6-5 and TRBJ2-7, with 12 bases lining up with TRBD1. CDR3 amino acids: CASSWDRGLVEQYF. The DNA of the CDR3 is TGTGCCAGCTCGTGGGACAGGGGGCTCGTCGAGCAGTACTTC.